Detailed here is one T cell receptor beta chain. Its antigen is not known. Assay: immunoSEQ multiplex PCR; the TCRdb copy retains only in-frame clones and omits some. The sample carries about 250,000 clones, roughly 87% recorded once. CDR1 and CDR2 from the germline V gene are LNHDA and SQIVND (reference sequence). V was clipped by 3 bases and J by 6 bases, with 15 bases between them. The CDR3 runs to 15 residues. The sample belongs to a study of cytomegalovirus exposure and HLA in healthy donors. Whole-study results and caveats: Through in vitro validation, three CMV-associated chains were shown to be specific for CMV antigens. Most TCR sequences were uncommon, yet certain public TCRs appeared in many donors. Per published reports, the classifier diagnosed cytomegalovirus status with high specificity and sensitivity.

While the first cohort had 700 or so subjects, the donors belonged to the separate validation cohort of 120 subjects. The gene calls are TRBV19 and TRBJ2-1; tentatively, D is TRBD1 or TRBD2 (5 bases each). The sequencing input was PBMCs. This sequence was found in a young man in good health and CMV-seropositive. The CDR3 DNA sequence: TGTGCCAGTAGTATCGGGGCACCAGCAACCAATGAGCAGTTCTTC. It is translated as CASSIGAPATNEQFF.